These 23 T cell receptor beta chains share one sample of origin, sequenced in a study of blood T cell repertoires in COVID-19. Sequencing was performed with immunoSEQ multiplex PCR; in TCRdb, only in-frame clones are kept and a portion is missing. The data show 250,000 or so clones, over 80% seen once. Source material: PBMCs or T cells enriched from blood (not recorded which). The origin of the receptors is a human donor in a cohort exposed to, infected with or recovered from COVID-19 (not recorded which). The donor label of this sample is uncertain.

V is TRBV7-2 and J is TRBJ1-2; D remains unclear. Germline values: CDR1 SGHTA, CDR2 FQGNSA. The CDR3 has 15 amino acids. The V end lost 0 bases, the J end lost 4 bases, and 12 bases lay between the germline ends. CDR3 sequence reads: CASSLATGVGYGYTF. The CDR3 DNA reads as TGTGCCAGCAGCTTAGCGACCGGGGTAGGCTATGGCTACACCTTC.

This sequence joins TRBV5-6 and TRBJ1-5, with D unclear. V shed 1 base and J shed 4 bases, with 12 bases lying between them. Germline V CDR1 and CDR2: SGHDT, YYEEEE. This CDR3 contains 15 residues. The CDR3 DNA is TGTGCCAGCAGCTTGACACCTAGAGGGAATCAGCCCCAGCATTTT. Translation: CASSLTPRGNQPQHF.

V is TRBV6-5 and J is TRBJ2-5; 10 positions match TRBD2. Losses at the gene ends were 8 bases for V and 3 bases for J; bases not matched to a gene: 6. CDR3 length: 14 residues. Germline V lookup: CDR1 MNHEY, CDR2 SVGAGI. The CDR3 sequence: CASGERGGKETQYF. In DNA form, the CDR3 reads TGTGCCAGCGGGGAGCGGGGGGGAAAAGAGACCCAGTACTTC.

V is TRBV6-5 and J is TRBJ2-3; 9 nucleotides match TRBD2. CDR3 length: 15 amino acids. V lost 6 bases, J lost 0 bases, and 4 bases stayed unmatched. CDR1 is MNHEY and CDR2 is SVGAGI in the germline V gene. In DNA, the CDR3 is TGTGCCAGCAGCCGGGGACTAGCCAGCACAGATACGCAGTATTTT. Its translation is CASSRGLASTDTQYF.

The chain recombines TRBV4-1 with TRBJ1-4, with D perhaps matching TRBD1 (6 bases). This CDR3 has 15 residues. The V and J ends lost 0 bases and 5 bases respectively, with 10 bases between them. Germline-derived CDR1 and CDR2 are MGHRA and YSYEKL. CDR3: CASSQDWQGNEKLFF. The CDR3 coding sequence is TGCGCCAGCAGCCAAGATTGGCAGGGGAATGAAAAACTGTTTTTT.

The gene calls are TRBV30 and TRBJ2-5; 10 nucleotides agree with TRBD1. With 3 bases clipped from V and 5 bases from J, the junction kept 9 bases outside the gene matches. There are 15 residues in the CDR3. Germline CDR1 and CDR2: GTSNPN and SVGIG (reference sequence). CDR3 residues: CAWRPGQGTWETQYF. The CDR3 DNA is TGTGCCTGGAGGCCGGGACAGGGGACGTGGGAGACCCAGTACTTC.

This clone appeared a single time. This chain joins TRBV30 and TRBJ1-2; TRBD1 aligns across 8 bases. CDR3 length: 12 residues. The junction had 5 bases not matched to a gene; V was cut back by 5 bases and J by 6 bases. Looked up from germline, CDR1 is GTSNPN and CDR2 is SVGIG (reference sequence). The CDR3 nucleotides are TGTGCCTGGGAGACAGGGGCGGATGGCTACACCTTC. Translated: CAWETGADGYTF.

This sequence joins TRBV18 and TRBJ2-7, with D possibly matching TRBD1 (6 bases). The CDR3 runs to 17 residues. Germline CDR1 and CDR2: KGHSH and LQKENI. Trimming removed 3 bases at V and 2 bases at J, with 20 bases between. CDR3 DNA sequence: TGTGCCAGCTCACCTATAACCGGGACATCCCGGGCCTACGAGCAGTACTTC. Residues: CASSPITGTSRAYEQYF.

V usage is TRBV19 and J usage is TRBJ1-2; TRBD1 matches at 10 bases. The germline V gene has CDR1 LNHDA and CDR2 SQIVND (reference sequence). The CDR3 loop spans 16 amino acids. The trim removed 3 bases at V and 4 bases at J, leaving 8 bases unmatched. The CDR3 nucleotides are TGTGCCAGTAGTATGAACCGGGACAGGGGATCCTATGGCTACACCTTC. This gives the protein CASSMNRDRGSYGYTF. The entire variable domain, with the rest obtained from reference TRBV19 and TRBJ1-2, is as follows: DGGITQSPKYLFRKEGQNVTLSCEQNLNHDAMYWYRQDPGQGLRLIYYSQIVNDFQKGDIAEGYSVSREKKESFPLTVTSAQKNPTAFYLCASSMNRDRGSYGYTFGSGTRLTVV.

The V and J genes are TRBV6-2 or TRBV6-3 and TRBJ2-7; weak D call: TRBD2 (5 bases). V lost 5 bases and J lost 0, with 11 bases in between. The CDR3 runs to 14 residues. From germline, CDR1 is MNHEY and CDR2 SVGEGT. CDR3 region: CASSIGLTSYEQYF. In nucleotides, the CDR3 is TGTGCCAGCAGTATTGGACTCACCTCCTACGAGCAGTACTTC.

This clone came up once. V and J are TRBV4-1 and TRBJ2-5, with D possibly being TRBD1 (5 bases). V lost 1 base and J 2 bases, leaving 11 bases between the germline ends. The CDR3 runs 15 residues. Per the germline V gene, CDR1 is MGHRA and CDR2 is YSYEKL. CDR3 nucleotides: TGCGCCAGCAGCCAAGCCAGGGCACTTCAAGAGACCCAGTACTTC. It codes for CASSQARALQETQYF.

This clone was seen once. The chain recombines TRBV5-1 with TRBJ1-4; 9 nucleotides align to TRBD1. CDR3 length equals 15 residues. Germline CDR1 reads SGHRS; CDR2 reads YFSETQ. V shed 6 bases and J 5 bases; nucleotides not matched to a gene: 8. The CDR3 sequence: CASTEGTGLNEKLFF. The CDR3 DNA reads as TGCGCCAGCACCGAAGGGACAGGGCTGAATGAAAAACTGTTTTTT. Variable domain in full (rest from reference TRBV5-1 and TRBJ1-4): KAGVTQTPRYLIKTRGQQVTLSCSPISGHRSVSWYQQTPGQGLQFLFEYFSETQRNKGNFPGRFSGRQFSNSRSEMNVSTLELGDSALYLCASTEGTGLNEKLFFGSGTQLSVL.

The rearrangement uses TRBV11-2 and TRBJ1-2, with 7 bases matching TRBD1. The J segment lost 5 bases and the V segment lost 5 bases, leaving 11 bases of the junction unmatched. Germline V gene sequence: CDR1 SGHAT, CDR2 FQNNGV. The CDR3 contains 15 residues. The CDR3 bases are TGTGCCAGCAGCCCTCTCACAGGGGCGGGATATGGCTACACCTTC. This translates into CASSPLTGAGYGYTF.

The chain combines TRBV4-1 with TRBJ1-2, with TRBD1 identical over 7 bases. The CDR3 is 13 amino acids. The V segment lost 5 bases and the J segment 3 bases; nucleotides outside the gene matches: 3. Germline V gene lookup returns CDR1 MGHRA and CDR2 YSYEKL. CDR3 sequence reads: CASSFRGDYGYTF. The CDR3, as DNA: TGCGCCAGCAGCTTCAGGGGGGACTATGGCTACACCTTC.

The chain has TRBV6-5 and TRBJ1-1; no definite D call. The V gene's germline CDR1 is MNHEY and CDR2 SVGAGI. Trimming stripped 7 bases from V and 3 bases from J, with 12 bases between. The CDR3 extends over 13 amino acids. Written as DNA, the CDR3 is TGTGCCAGCAACAAAGGGAGGGACACTGAAGCTTTCTTT. Protein sequence: CASNKGRDTEAFF.

J is TRBJ1-5 and V is TRBV30; D is ambiguous. V lost 0 bases and J lost 2, with 11 bases in between. The germline V gene has CDR1 GTSNPN and CDR2 SVGIG (reference sequence). This CDR3 region has 15 residues. CDR3 nucleotide sequence: TGTGCCTGGAGTGTGGCTTCCCCTGGCAATCAGCCCCAGCATTTT. Amino acid sequence: CAWSVASPGNQPQHF.

The gene calls are TRBV11-2 and TRBJ2-7; TRBD2 is a possible D gene (7 bases). The CDR3 length is 15 residues. Germline CDR1 and CDR2: SGHAT and FQNNGV. The V gene lost 3 bases and the J gene lost 2 bases, with 14 bases spanning the gap. CDR3 sequence: CASSLGGGPTYEQYF. The CDR3 nucleotides read TGTGCCAGCAGCTTGGGCGGGGGCCCGACCTACGAGCAGTACTTC.

The CDR3 DNA reads TGCGCCAGCCATCCGACCACGACCTCGGGGGAGACCCAGTACTTC. Translation gives CASHPTTTSGETQYF. This rearrangement joins TRBV5-1 to TRBJ2-5; tentative D call: TRBD2 (5 bases). The germline V gene has CDR1 SGHRS and CDR2 YFSETQ. The V end lost 7 bases, the J end lost 5 bases, and 21 bases lay between the germline ends. The CDR3 contains 15 residues.

V gene TRBV19 combines with J gene TRBJ2-5; D possibly corresponds to TRBD1 (5 bases). CDR3 length: 15 amino acids. V was trimmed by 1 base and J by 1 base, leaving 10 bases between them. The germline V gene has CDR1 LNHDA and CDR2 SQIVND (reference sequence). Written as DNA, the CDR3 is TGTGCCAGTAGTATAGGGGGCAGTATCCAAGAGACCCAGTACTTC. It translates to CASSIGGSIQETQYF.

J is TRBJ1-1 and V is TRBV6-5; no clear D. The CDR3 is made up of 13 amino acids. Trimming removed 6 bases at V and 4 bases at J, with 12 bases between. CDR1 MNHEY and CDR2 SVGAGI come from the germline V gene. DNA of the CDR3: TGTGCCAGCAGGTATCAGGCAGTCACTGAAGCTTTCTTT. Its translation: CASRYQAVTEAFF.

This sequence joins TRBV4-3 and TRBJ1-5, with D maybe TRBD1 (5 bases). Germline V lookup: CDR1 LGHNA, CDR2 YSLEER. V was cut by 0 bases and J by 5 bases, with 11 bases left in between. This CDR3 has 15 amino acids. This CDR3 reads CASSQEPDTDQPQHF. CDR3 sequence (DNA): TGCGCCAGCAGCCAAGAACCGGACACAGATCAGCCCCAGCATTTT.

This clone was found a few times. V is TRBV11-2 and J is TRBJ2-7; D possibly corresponds to TRBD1 (6 bases). Germline CDR1 is SGHAT and CDR2 is FQNNGV. The CDR3 length is 15 residues. V lost 4 bases to trimming and J lost 2 bases, with 15 bases between them. CDR3 DNA: TGTGCCAGCAGCTCCCCCAGGGGAATCGCCTACGAGCAGTACTTC. Protein product: CASSSPRGIAYEQYF.

The chain uses TRBV5-4 and TRBJ2-7; perhaps TRBD1 as D (6 bases). The CDR3 runs to 17 residues. V lost 3 bases to trimming and J lost 5 bases, with 24 bases between them. The germline gives CDR1 SGHNT, CDR2 YYREEE (reference sequence). The chain's CDR3 is CASSSLLEGGRLDEQYF. DNA for the CDR3: TGTGCCAGCAGCTCCCTATTGGAAGGGGGAAGATTGGACGAGCAGTACTTC. Drawing the rest from reference TRBV5-4 and TRBJ2-7, the complete variable domain is ETGVTQSPTHLIKTRGQQVTLRCSSQSGHNTVSWYQQALGQGPQFIFQYYREEENGRGNFPPRFSGLQFPNYSSELNVNALELDDSALYLCASSSLLEGGRLDEQYFGPGTRLTVT.